The clone carrying this T cell receptor beta chain was seen ten or more times. No antigen is known for it. This sample stems from a study of T cell repertoires in cytomegalovirus infection. Looking at the study overall: Shared public TCR beta signatures pointed to both CMV infection and a matching HLA type. General study results and limits: There were HLA-C-restricted CMV-specific TCR beta clonotypes dominating the ex vivo response. Pooled public TCR beta family frequency picked out CMV carriers with the relevant HLA.

TCRdb itself ran the reads through MiXCR, one entry per CDR3 protein. Of some 350,000 distinct CDR3 sequences detected, 15% to 20% appear once; the ten largest clones hold 8.7%. CDR3 length equals 14 residues. Trimming removed 5 bases at V and 7 bases at J, with 15 bases between. CDR1 is SGHTA, CDR2 FQGNSA, per germline. This sequence was found in a human donor in good health (CMV status not recorded). Some clones in this sample may be carry-over from other donors' samples. Sequencing was performed on PBMCs. This rearrangement joins TRBV7-2 to TRBJ1-5; D call uncertain. CDR3 bases: TGTGCCAGCAGCATGGGCGTACTCTTGCAGCCCCAGCATTTT. Translation gives CASSMGVLLQPQHF.